The 26 T cell receptor beta chains presented below share a single source sample, sequenced in a study of T cells after yellow fever vaccination. TCRdb re-called the 5' RACE reads through MiXCR, storing one row per CDR3 protein. The sample lists hundreds of thousands of distinct CDR3 sequences, around 3.6% seen once, with about a quarter in the top ten. The sequences come from PBMCs, collected on the day of the yellow fever booster vaccination. Receptors were obtained from a man in his late teens or twenties who received the YFV17D yellow fever vaccine.

The chain links TRBV6-4 to TRBJ2-7; the match to TRBD1 covers 10 bases. CDR1 is MRHNA and CDR2 is SNTAGT in the germline V gene. The CDR3 loop spans 16 amino acids. Unmatched junction bases numbered 8, after V lost 0 bases and J lost 6 bases. The CDR3 DNA reads TGTGCCAGCAGTGACTCGATGGACAGGGGGGCCTCCGAGCAGTACGTC. Translation gives CASSDSMDRGASEQYV.

This clonotype was seen a single time. This sequence may be a read error, since a much larger clone differs from it by one base. The CDR3 loop reads CSARGRALAGTDEQFF. Written as DNA, the CDR3 is TGCAGTGCTAGAGGGCGGGCGCTAGCGGGGACGGATGAGCAGTTCTTC. The V call is TRBV20-1, the J call TRBJ2-1, with 9 bases aligning to TRBD2. CDR3 length equals 16 residues. With V trimmed by 1 base and J by 8 bases, 12 bases remained unmatched. Per the germline V gene, CDR1 is DFQATT and CDR2 is SNEGSKA (reference sequence).

The chain employs TRBV28 and TRBJ1-5; TRBD1 is a possible D gene (5 bases). Trimming took off 7 bases at V and 4 bases at J, with 14 bases between the two ends. Germline CDR1 MDHEN, CDR2 SYDVKM. The CDR3 consists of 14 residues. CDR3 coding DNA: TGTGCCAGCAAGACACGGGGGAATAATCAGCCCCAGCATTTT. It codes for CASKTRGNNQPQHF. The full variable domain, in which reference TRBV28 and TRBJ1-5 provide the parts outside the CDR3, is DVKVTQSSRYLVKRTGEKVFLECVQDMDHENMFWYRQDPGLGLRLIYFSYDVKMKEKGDIPEGYSVSREKKERFSLILESASTNQTSMYLCASKTRGNNQPQHFGDGTRLSIL.

This clonotype was found a few times. This chain connects TRBV7-2 to TRBJ2-1, with 9 bases aligning to TRBD1. Germline-derived CDR1 and CDR2 are SGHTA and FQGNSA. The J segment lost 0 bases and the V segment lost 5 bases, leaving 11 bases of the junction unmatched. This CDR3 contains 18 residues. This CDR3 is CASSARGGTGSSYNEQFF. CDR3 nucleotide sequence: TGTGCCAGCAGCGCAAGAGGAGGGACAGGGAGCTCCTACAATGAGCAGTTCTTC.

This clonotype was seen a few times. V gene TRBV18 combines with J gene TRBJ1-1, with D uncertain. CDR1 KGHSH and CDR2 LQKENI come from the germline V gene. The CDR3 contains 17 residues. V lost 2 bases, J lost 1 base, and 17 bases lay in between. Written as DNA, the CDR3 is TGTGCCAGCTCACCAAGGGTAGAACTGCTTAAGAACACTGAAGCTTTCTTT. It translates to CASSPRVELLKNTEAFF.

The sample holds a few counts of this clonotype. V gene TRBV5-1 combines with J gene TRBJ2-7, with D possibly being TRBD1 or TRBD2 (5 bases each). Germline V gene data show CDR1 as SGHRS and CDR2 as YFSETQ. This CDR3 contains 16 residues. V was pared by 0 bases and J by 2 bases, with 15 bases between. The CDR3 region is CASSLEGPQATYEQYV. The CDR3 coding sequence is TGCGCCAGCAGCTTGGAGGGACCTCAGGCTACCTACGAGCAGTACGTC.

At least ten counts were recorded for this clonotype. The J gene is TRBJ2-3, the V gene TRBV12-3 or TRBV12-4; D gene unclear. The CDR3 has 14 amino acids. V was trimmed by 3 bases and J by 1 base, leaving 8 bases between them. CDR3 residues: CASSFRHGTDTQYF. The CDR3 region has the DNA TGTGCCAGCAGTTTTCGTCATGGCACAGATACGCAGTATTTT.

There are a few counts of this clonotype. J is TRBJ2-4 and V is TRBV5-5, with no clear D. V was trimmed by 4 bases and J by 5 bases, leaving 13 bases between them. The CDR3 loop spans 14 amino acids. In germline, CDR1 is SGHKS, CDR2 YYEKEE (reference sequence). This CDR3 reads CASSIANSQNIQYF. CDR3 DNA sequence: TGTGCCAGCAGCATCGCTAATAGCCAAAACATTCAGTACTTC.

At least ten counts were recorded for this clonotype. CDR3 residues: CASSLQGASSPLHF. DNA of the CDR3: TGCGCCAGCAGCTTGCAGGGGGCGAGTTCACCCCTCCACTTT. The V call is TRBV5-1, the J call TRBJ1-6, with 8 bases identical to TRBD1. The CDR3 covers 14 residues. The V and J ends lost 1 base and 9 bases, in that order; junction bases with no gene match: 3. The germline V gene has CDR1 SGHRS and CDR2 YFSETQ.

In its sample, this clonotype was seen many times. V usage is TRBV5-1 and J usage is TRBJ2-5; D ambiguous. Trimming left V 0 bases short and J 3 bases short, with 9 bases between. CDR3 size: 14 residues. Germline-derived CDR1 and CDR2 are SGHRS and YFSETQ. The CDR3 sequence: CASSLDTAKETQYF. DNA of the CDR3: TGCGCCAGCAGCTTGGACACGGCTAAAGAGACCCAGTACTTC.

V usage is TRBV5-1 and J usage is TRBJ1-6; no clear D. V was clipped by 4 bases and J by 8 bases, with 13 bases between them. The CDR3 spans 14 residues. CDR1 SGHRS and CDR2 YFSETQ come from the germline V gene. The CDR3 region has the DNA TGCGCCAGCAGCCTAGACGGAATTGATTCACCCCTCCACTTT. Its translation is CASSLDGIDSPLHF.

The chain has TRBV28 and TRBJ2-3, with D possibly TRBD2 on 6 matching bases. Trimming pared 5 bases from V and 5 bases from J, leaving 11 bases between. CDR1 is MDHEN and CDR2 is SYDVKM in the germline V gene. The CDR3 sequence is 13 residues long. The DNA of the CDR3 is TGTGCCAGCAGTACCCGGGACTTAGATACGCAGTATTTT. Translated, it gives CASSTRDLDTQYF.

This clonotype was seen repeatedly, ten times or more. The rearrangement joins TRBV7-2 to TRBJ2-5; no clear D gene. This CDR3 has 14 amino acids. Trimming removed 1 base at V and 5 bases at J, with 11 bases between. Germline assignment: CDR1 SGHTA and CDR2 FQGNSA. Written as DNA, the CDR3 is TGTGCCAGCAGCTTAGAACGGCAGAGGGAGACCCAGTACTTC. The encoded protein is CASSLERQRETQYF.

The table lists this clonotype with a few counts. The chain recombines TRBV20-1 with TRBJ1-3; the D is unclear. The CDR3 sequence is 15 residues long. CDR1 is DFQATT, CDR2 SNEGSKA, per germline (reference sequence). The germline V and J ends were trimmed by 6 bases and 0 bases, with 15 bases remaining between them. The DNA of the CDR3 is TGCAGTGCCAAATTAGGCACCCTCTCTGGAAACACCATATATTTT. Its translation: CSAKLGTLSGNTIYF.

This clonotype was seen many times. The genes are TRBV29-1 and TRBJ1-1; D not resolved. CDR1 SQVTM and CDR2 ANQGSEA come from the germline V gene. Trimming took off 5 bases at V and 5 bases at J, with 12 bases between the two ends. This CDR3 comprises 12 residues. CDR3 region: CSVRVIVTEAFF. The CDR3, as DNA: TGCAGCGTTCGTGTTATTGTAACTGAAGCTTTCTTT.

This clonotype was seen many times. J is TRBJ2-1 and V is TRBV20-1; 8 nucleotides match TRBD2. CDR1 is DFQATT and CDR2 is SNEGSKA in the germline V gene (reference sequence). This CDR3 is 14 amino acids long. With V trimmed by 3 bases and J by 6 bases, 7 bases remained unmatched. This chain's CDR3 is CSARGLGGRNEQFF. In DNA form, the CDR3 reads TGCAGTGCTAGGGGACTAGGGGGTCGCAATGAGCAGTTCTTC.

The sample holds many counts of this clonotype. The chain recombines TRBV28 with TRBJ1-1; D is uncertain. CDR1 is MDHEN, CDR2 SYDVKM, per germline. This CDR3 region has 14 residues. Trimming pared 8 bases from V and 2 bases from J, leaving 15 bases between. The CDR3 DNA sequence: TGTGCCAGCCTCCCCTCCGGCGTAAACACTGAAGCTTTCTTT. The encoded protein is CASLPSGVNTEAFF.

CDR3 amino acids: CASRLAGDTQYF. The CDR3 region has the DNA TGTGCCAGTAGACTAGCGGGGGATACGCAGTATTTT. The rearrangement uses TRBV5-4 and TRBJ2-3, with 11 bases matching TRBD2. CDR1 is SGHNT and CDR2 is YYREEE in the germline V gene (reference sequence). This CDR3 is built from 12 residues. J was trimmed by 6 bases and V by 8 bases; bases with no gene match: 2.

In DNA form, the CDR3 reads TGCAGCGTTGAAAGGGCGCAGTCCTATGGCTACACCTTC. Translated: CSVERAQSYGYTF. The J gene is TRBJ1-2, the V gene TRBV29-1; no clear D gene. From germline, CDR1 is SQVTM and CDR2 ANQGSEA. With 2 bases removed from V and 4 bases from J, the gap between germline ends came to 11 bases. There are 13 residues in the CDR3.

This clonotype was counted ten times or more. The chain has TRBV4-1 and TRBJ2-3; D is uncertain. The CDR3 sequence is 15 residues long. Between the trimmed V and J ends, which lost 2 bases and 6 bases, there was a span of 15 bases. CDR1 and CDR2 (germline): MGHRA, YSYEKL. The CDR3 sequence is CASSQYRNLRDTQYF. The CDR3 DNA is TGCGCCAGCAGCCAATATCGGAACCTTCGGGATACGCAGTATTTT.

This chain connects TRBV5-5 to TRBJ1-1; TRBD1 aligns across 7 bases. The CDR3 spans 16 residues. CDR1 is SGHKS, CDR2 YYEKEE, per germline (reference sequence). Trimming removed 3 bases from V and 6 bases from J; junction bases left unmatched: 14. Written as DNA, the CDR3 is TGTGCCAGCAGCTCCCCGCCGGGACAGACGACCCCTGAAGCTTTCTTT. Translating gives CASSSPPGQTTPEAFF.

This clonotype was recorded a few times. V usage is TRBV20-1 and J usage is TRBJ2-7; possibly TRBD1 for D (5 bases). The ends were cut back, 4 bases at V and 2 bases at J, with 15 bases in the middle. Germline V gene data show CDR1 as DFQATT and CDR2 as SNEGSKA (reference sequence). This CDR3 is built from 14 residues. CDR3 region: CSAKGVRSAYEQYV. The CDR3 DNA reads TGCAGTGCTAAAGGGGTAAGAAGCGCCTACGAGCAGTACGTC.

This clonotype was seen ten or more times. The chain couples TRBV20-1 to TRBJ2-2; 8 bases fit TRBD1. Germline V gene sequence: CDR1 DFQATT, CDR2 SNEGSKA (reference sequence). CDR3 size: 14 residues. Trimming took 4 bases from V and 6 from J; bases not matched to a gene: 7. This CDR3 reads CSAKGDRLPGELFF. In DNA, the CDR3 is TGCAGTGCTAAGGGGGACAGGCTCCCCGGGGAGCTGTTTTTT.

The chain carries TRBV4-2 and TRBJ2-5; 9 bases are shared with TRBD2. Trimming cost V 0 bases and J 2 bases; bases outside gene matches: 4. The CDR3 is 16 amino acids. The germline V gene encodes CDR1 LGHNA and CDR2 YNFKEQ. For the CDR3, the DNA is TGTGCCAGCAGCCAAGATCGGGCGGGGGGGCAAGAGACCCAGTACTTC. Its translation is CASSQDRAGGQETQYF.

This clonotype was seen a handful of times. This chain links TRBV6-1 with TRBJ1-2, with a possible D match to TRBD1 (5 bases). Trimming cost V 11 bases and J 2 bases, with 9 bases left between them. Germline V gene sequence: CDR1 MNHNS, CDR2 SASEGT. The CDR3 runs 11 residues. In DNA form, the CDR3 reads TGTGCCTCGTGGGGCAACTATGGCTACACCTTC. This encodes CASWGNYGYTF.

The table lists this clonotype with many counts. The chain carries TRBV28 and TRBJ2-5; D uncertain. Between the trimmed V and J ends, which lost 3 bases and 1 base, there was a span of 3 bases. Germline CDR1 reads MDHEN; CDR2 reads SYDVKM. This CDR3 region has 12 residues. The CDR3 loop is CASSFSQETQYF. CDR3 in DNA: TGTGCCAGCAGTTTCTCCCAAGAGACCCAGTACTTC.